What follows describes a single T cell receptor beta chain. Its specificity is unknown. TRB rearrangements spanning V, D and J were amplified using mixed TRB-A/B primers. Each CDR3 protein is one row after TCRdb ran MiXCR on the multiplex PCR reads. Of about 480 distinct CDR3 sequences listed, approximately 52% are singletons. This entry is derived from a study of T cell repertoires in aging, cancer and after chemotherapy. Overall study findings and caveats: Untreated cancer patients had significantly lower blood TCR diversity than age-matched healthy donors. The repertoire data cannot show anything about immunological memory following chemotherapy. Healthy donors lost TCR diversity with age mainly through richness, cancer patients through richness and evenness.

Amplification of TCR beta used genomic DNA extracted from peripheral blood. The CDR3 contains 16 residues. CDR1 is MNHEY and CDR2 is SVGEGT in the germline V gene. With 6 bases removed from V and 0 bases from J, the gap between germline ends came to 15 bases. The source of this sequence is a human donor with a blood cancer. The sample consisted of blood. This chain links TRBV6-2 or TRBV6-3 with TRBJ1-3; D perhaps matches TRBD1 (5 bases). The CDR3 reads CASRPGRRISGNTIYF. The CDR3 coding sequence is TGTGCCAGCAGGCCGGGACGAAGGATCTCTGGAAACACCATATATTTT.